This T cell receptor (beta chain) was profiled in a study of blood T cells in healthy people across ages. Notes on the study in general: Higher naive T cell percentage went strongly together with higher TCR beta diversity.

A second PCR of about 7 to 12 cycles used a sample-barcoded 5' primer and a J-beta primer mix. TCRdb analysed the 5' RACE reads with MiXCR anew, one entry per CDR3 protein. Among fewer than 950,000 distinct CDR3 sequences, around half were seen once, and the ten largest hold roughly two fifths. This clonotype was observed a few times. As yet, its antigen is unknown. The CDR3 consists of 15 residues. Germline V gene sequence: CDR1 PRHDT, CDR2 FYEKMQ (reference sequence). V shed 4 bases, J shed 7 bases, and the junction held 5 bases outside the gene matches. The chain recombines TRBV13 with TRBJ1-4, with TRBD1 identical over 11 bases. Sequenced material: blood. The sequence came from an elderly man in good health. CDR3 amino acids: CASSSPGQGGEKLFF. DNA of the CDR3: TGTGCCAGCAGCTCGCCGGGACAGGGGGGTGAAAAACTGTTTTTT.